In its sample, the clone carrying this T cell receptor (beta chain) was seen many times. Its antigen is not known. Per germline, CDR1 SQVTM and CDR2 ANQGSEA. The V and J ends lost 6 bases and 4 bases respectively, with 18 bases between them. The CDR3 consists of 14 residues. Researchers made TCR cDNA using 5'RACE template switching, and this step added a universal primer site and UMIs. TCRdb reprocessed the 5' RACE reads with MiXCR, giving one entry per CDR3 protein. Among over 110,000 distinct CDR3 sequences listed, approximately 7.7% were seen once. These data are taken from a study of T cells after yellow fever vaccination. Overall study: Those fractions that held only low numbers of cells were prepared using the SMART-Seq v4 Ultra Low Input RNA kit.

Study observations and caveats: Primary-vaccination clones mostly resurfaced post-booster (about 95% CD4, roughly 90% CD8). Abundant clonotypes from the bulk population could get into FACS-sorted repertoires as contaminants.

Sequences were derived from CD4+ T cells sorted from PBMCs, sampled 5 days after the yellow fever booster vaccination. J is TRBJ1-2 and V is TRBV29-1, with D uncertain. This TCR derives from a man aged 25 to 45 who received the YFV17D yellow fever vaccine. The CDR3 sequence: CSVAQDLTSYGYTF. CDR3 nucleotide sequence: TGCAGCGTAGCTCAGGATCTTACGTCCTATGGCTACACCTTC.